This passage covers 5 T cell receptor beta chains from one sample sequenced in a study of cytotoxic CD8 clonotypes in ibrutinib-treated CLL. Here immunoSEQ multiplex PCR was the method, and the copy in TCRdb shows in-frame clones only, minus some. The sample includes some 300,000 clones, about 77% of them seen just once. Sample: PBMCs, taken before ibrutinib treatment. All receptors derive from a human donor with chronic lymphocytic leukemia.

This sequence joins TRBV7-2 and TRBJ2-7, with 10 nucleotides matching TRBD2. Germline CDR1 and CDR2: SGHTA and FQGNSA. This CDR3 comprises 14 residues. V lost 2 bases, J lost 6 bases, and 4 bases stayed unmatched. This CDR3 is CASSLTSGNPEQYF. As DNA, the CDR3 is TGTGCCAGCAGCTTAACTAGCGGGAATCCCGAGCAGTACTTC.

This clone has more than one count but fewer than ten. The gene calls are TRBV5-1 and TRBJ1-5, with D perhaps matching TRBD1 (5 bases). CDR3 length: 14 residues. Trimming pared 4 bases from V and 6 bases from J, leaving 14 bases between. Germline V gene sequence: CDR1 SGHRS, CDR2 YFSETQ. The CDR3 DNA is TGCGCCAGCAGCCCGACCTCCGGGACTCAGCCCCAGCATTTT. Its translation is CASSPTSGTQPQHF.

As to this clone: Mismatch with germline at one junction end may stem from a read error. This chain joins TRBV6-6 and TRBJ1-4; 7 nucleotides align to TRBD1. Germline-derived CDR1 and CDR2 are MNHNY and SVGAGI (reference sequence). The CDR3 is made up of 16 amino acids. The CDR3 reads CASSTSTTGTNEKLFF. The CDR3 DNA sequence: TGTGCCAGCAGTACGAGCACGACAGGGACTAACGAAAAACTGTTTTTT.

The CDR3: CASPLRGGPNTEAFF. The CDR3 DNA sequence: TGTGCCAGCCCTCTCAGGGGAGGTCCGAACACTGAAGCTTTCTTT. This sequence joins TRBV2 and TRBJ1-1; D is perhaps TRBD1 (6 bases). The V and J ends lost 8 bases and 1 base respectively, with 17 bases between them. Germline loops: CDR1 SNHLY, CDR2 FYNNEI. This CDR3 has 15 residues. Full variable domain (missing parts from reference TRBV2 and TRBJ1-1): EPEVTQTPSHQVTQMGQEVILRCVPISNHLYFYWYRQILGQKVEFLVSFYNNEISEKSEIFDDQFSVERPDGSNFTLKIRSTKLEDSAMYFCASPLRGGPNTEAFFGQGTRLTVV.

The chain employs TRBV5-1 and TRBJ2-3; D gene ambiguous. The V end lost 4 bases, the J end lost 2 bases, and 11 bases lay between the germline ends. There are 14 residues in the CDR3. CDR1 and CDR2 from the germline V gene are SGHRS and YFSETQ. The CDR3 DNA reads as TGCGCCAGCAGCCCGGAAAGCGACACAGATACGCAGTATTTT. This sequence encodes CASSPESDTDTQYF.